This TCR beta chain appears in the sequencing data of a study of neurological immune-mediated disorders. Time point reported: technical triplicate 1. CD4+ or CD8+ T cells at a count of 950,000 to 1,000,000 served as input for the sorted libraries. Germline V gives CDR1 SGHRS, CDR2 YFSETQ. The CDR3 contains 14 residues. Trimming left V 3 bases short and J 2 bases short, with 10 bases between. At least ten counts were recorded for this clonotype. Its antigen is not known. The cDNA was synthesized by 5'RACE incorporating 10-nucleotide random UMIs. The authors obtained over 180 million TCR-beta sequences from 15-18 subjects per sequencing run. TCRdb used MiXCR to reprocess the 5' RACE reads, holding one entry per CDR3 protein. The sample consists of tens of thousands of distinct CDR3 sequences, around 14% of them appearing once. Study-level points and caveats: The highest TCR clonal expansion occurred in HTLV-1-associated myelopathy; multiple sclerosis fell below healthy controls.

The clonotype was recovered from a female donor with HTLV-1-associated myelopathy (HAM/TSP). Sequencing was carried out using CD4+ T cells from blood. The J gene is TRBJ2-3, the V gene TRBV5-1; unclear D gene. This CDR3 reads CASSSTLITDTQYF. DNA of the CDR3: TGCGCCAGCAGCTCGACTCTTATCACAGATACGCAGTATTTT.